These 17 T cell receptor beta chains originate from one sample sequenced in a study of cytotoxic CD8 clonotypes in ibrutinib-treated CLL. Clones were read by immunoSEQ multiplex PCR, and TCRdb kept only the in-frame ones, dropping some. Among 25,000 to 30,000 clones, more than 65% were seen once, and the ten largest hold about 54%. The material was PBMCs, obtained after 24 months of ibrutinib treatment. All receptors derive from a human donor with chronic lymphocytic leukemia.

This clone was counted only a few times. The rearrangement links TRBV5-1 to TRBJ1-3; D uncertain. Germline assignment: CDR1 SGHRS and CDR2 YFSETQ. The V and J ends lost 4 bases and 0 bases respectively, with 11 bases between them. The CDR3 has 15 amino acids. CDR3 coding DNA: TGCGCCAGCAGCCAAGGACCTAACTCTGGAAACACCATATATTTT. Protein product: CASSQGPNSGNTIYF.

The chain links TRBV27 to TRBJ2-7, with TRBD1 as a possible D gene (6 bases). Germline V CDR1 and CDR2: MNHEY, SMNVEV (reference sequence). The V end lost 2 bases, the J end lost 3 bases, and 14 bases lay between the germline ends. The CDR3 has 15 residues. The chain's CDR3 is CASSLGGPGGYEQYF. The CDR3 coding sequence is TGTGCCAGCAGTTTAGGGGGCCCAGGTGGCTACGAGCAGTACTTC.

The V and J genes are TRBV5-1 and TRBJ1-1; D remains unclear. The CDR3 has 12 residues. Per the germline V gene, CDR1 is SGHRS and CDR2 is YFSETQ. V shed 1 base and J shed 3 bases, with 4 bases lying between them. The chain's CDR3 is CASSLRDTEAFF. DNA of the CDR3: TGCGCCAGCAGCTTGAGAGACACTGAAGCTTTCTTT.

The chain joins TRBV28 to TRBJ1-2, with D hard to call. CDR1 is MDHEN and CDR2 is SYDVKM in the germline V gene. V shed 7 bases and J shed 4 bases, with 13 bases lying between them. The CDR3 is made up of 13 amino acids. The CDR3, as DNA: TGTGCCAGCACTCCCTCTGACATCTATGGCTACACCTTC. Translated, it gives CASTPSDIYGYTF.

The chain employs TRBV6-6 and TRBJ2-7, with a tentative D call TRBD1 (5 bases). This CDR3 is 13 amino acids long. Germline CDR1 MNHNY, CDR2 SVGAGI (reference sequence). The V end was cut by 7 bases, the J end by 3 bases, with 13 bases between. The CDR3 nucleotides are TGTGCCAGCACACCCCCAGGGAACTACGAGCAGTACTTC. It specifies CASTPPGNYEQYF.

This chain joins TRBV4-2 and TRBJ1-1, with D unresolved. Germline V gene sequence: CDR1 LGHNA, CDR2 YNFKEQ. Trimming removed 4 bases at V and 1 base at J, with 16 bases between. The CDR3 runs 16 residues. The DNA for the CDR3 is TGTGCCAGCAGCCTGAACCCGAATCGGGCGAACACTGAAGCTTTCTTT. Translated, it gives CASSLNPNRANTEAFF.

This chain connects TRBV6-5 to TRBJ2-7, with 12 bases identical to TRBD1. Germline lookup yields CDR1 MNHEY and CDR2 SVGAGI. This CDR3 is 14 amino acids long. V was pared by 4 bases and J by 7 bases, with 5 bases of the junction left unmatched. The CDR3: CASSSWDRGLEQYF. In DNA form, the CDR3 reads TGTGCCAGCAGTTCCTGGGACAGGGGGCTTGAGCAGTACTTC.

The chain recombines TRBV5-4 with TRBJ2-7; 7 bases agree with TRBD2. There are 16 residues in the CDR3. The germline V gene has CDR1 SGHNT and CDR2 YYREEE (reference sequence). Trimming took 4 bases from V and 0 from J; bases not matched to a gene: 10. The CDR3 reads CASSQPIAGHSYEQYF. In nucleotides, the CDR3 is TGTGCCAGCAGCCAACCAATAGCGGGTCACTCCTACGAGCAGTACTTC.

This clone was counted a few times. This sequence joins TRBV4-3 and TRBJ1-2; D might be TRBD1 (5 bases). Germline loops: CDR1 LGHNA, CDR2 YSLEER. Trimming left V 0 bases short and J 1 base short, with 9 bases between. This CDR3 is 15 amino acids long. The CDR3 loop reads CASSQETGHNYGYTF. The DNA for the CDR3 is TGCGCCAGCAGCCAAGAAACAGGCCATAACTATGGCTACACCTTC.

This clone was seen a handful of times. The rearrangement uses TRBV11-2 and TRBJ2-5; D uncertain. Germline loops: CDR1 SGHAT, CDR2 FQNNGV. V lost 3 bases and J 5 bases, leaving 7 bases between the germline ends. The CDR3 consists of 12 residues. CDR3 bases: TGTGCCAGCAGCTTCCGGGTGGAGACCCAGTACTTC. It specifies CASSFRVETQYF.

Points on this clone: Germline is not matched at one junction end, which may reflect a read error. The gene calls are TRBV7-7 and TRBJ1-2; TRBD1 aligns across 7 bases. CDR3 length: 16 residues. Germline assignment: CDR1 SSHAT and CDR2 FNYEAQ (reference sequence). The CDR3 DNA reads as TGTGCTAGCACCTACAGGGGAGGACCTCAAGGCTATGGCTACACCTTC. Its translation is CASTYRGGPQGYGYTF.

The J gene is TRBJ1-1, the V gene TRBV7-8, with 7 bases identical to TRBD1. This CDR3 is 13 amino acids long. Germline values: CDR1 SGHVS, CDR2 FQNEAQ. V was clipped by 0 bases and J by 5 bases; unmatched bases: 0. In DNA form, the CDR3 reads TGTGCCAGCAGCTTAGCGACAGGGACTGAAGCTTTCTTT. Its protein is CASSLATGTEAFF.

This clone was detected ten times or more. This chain connects TRBV9 to TRBJ1-1; 8 bases are shared with TRBD1. This CDR3 contains 15 residues. V lost 4 bases, J lost 3 bases, and 8 bases stayed unmatched. Germline loops: CDR1 SGDLS, CDR2 YYNGEE. For the CDR3, the DNA is TGTGCCAGCAGCCCTCGACAGGGGTGGGACACTGAAGCTTTCTTT. It encodes CASSPRQGWDTEAFF.

The J gene is TRBJ2-2, the V gene TRBV7-6, with D maybe TRBD1 (6 bases). Germline V CDR1 and CDR2: SGHVS, FNYEAQ. This CDR3 spans 16 amino acids. V lost 4 bases and J 3 bases, leaving 15 bases between the germline ends. This CDR3 is CASSSGTLGYTGELFF. The CDR3 bases are TGTGCCAGCAGCTCCGGGACACTCGGGTACACCGGGGAGCTGTTTTTT.

This sequence joins TRBV11-2 and TRBJ2-5; a weak D match, TRBD2 (5 bases). The CDR3 is 17 amino acids. The ends were cut back, 1 base at V and 5 bases at J, with 20 bases in the middle. Germline loops: CDR1 SGHAT, CDR2 FQNNGV. The CDR3 DNA sequence: TGTGCCAGCAGCTTAGTCGCCTCGGGTTATAGGGAGGAGACCCAGTACTTC. Its protein product is CASSLVASGYREETQYF.

The chain is built from TRBV5-1 and TRBJ2-3, with 8 nucleotides matching TRBD1. Germline CDR1 SGHRS, CDR2 YFSETQ. This CDR3 is built from 15 residues. J was trimmed by 5 bases and V by 4 bases; bases with no gene match: 9. DNA for the CDR3: TGCGCCAGCAGCGAGGACAGGGTTACGGGAGATACGCAGTATTTT. This sequence encodes CASSEDRVTGDTQYF.

This rearrangement joins TRBV2 to TRBJ1-1; 10 bases are a match to TRBD1. The CDR3 has 13 amino acids. Germline loops: CDR1 SNHLY, CDR2 FYNNEI. V was clipped by 6 bases and J by 4 bases; unmatched bases: 2. In DNA form, the CDR3 reads TGTGCCAGCAGGGGACAGGGGTTCACTGAAGCTTTCTTT. Residues: CASRGQGFTEAFF.